The clone carrying this T cell receptor (beta chain) came up a few times. Its antigen is unidentified. Semi-nested PCR with Nested Universal Primer A followed constant-region reverse priming of full-length variable regions. Using its own MiXCR run on the 5' RACE reads, TCRdb lists one record per CDR3 protein. The sample has about 64,000 distinct CDR3 sequences; about 22% are singletons. The CDR3 spans 12 residues. The germline V gene has CDR1 SGHTA and CDR2 FQGNSA. The germline V and J ends were trimmed by 1 base and 6 bases, with 7 bases remaining between them. Memory CD4+ T cells were sorted as CD4+CD45RO+CD25- cells. Study-wide findings and caveats: The TCR gene usage of tumor memory CD4+ T cells clustered together with blood and lymph node memory CD4+ cells and with lymph node naive CD4+ cells. Greatest tumor Treg TCR overlap was with tumor naive CD4+ cells.

This chain uses TRBV7-2 with TRBJ2-7; no definite D call. The receptor comes from a female donor with breast cancer. Sequencing input: memory CD4+ T cells sorted from a lymph node. Subset meaning: memory CD4+ T cells, CD4+CD45RO+CD25-. The CDR3: CASSLDRFEQYF. DNA of the CDR3: TGTGCCAGCAGCTTAGATAGATTCGAGCAGTACTTC.